These 28 T cell receptor beta chains came from one sample sequenced in a study of blood T cell repertoires in COVID-19. Measured with immunoSEQ multiplex PCR; TCRdb has only the in-frame clones, and not every one. The sample carries 15,000 to 20,000 clones, 70% to 90% recorded once. Sequencing used peripheral blood. These receptors came from a human donor in a cohort sampled during active COVID-19.

The V call is TRBV7-6, the J call TRBJ2-7; D may be TRBD1 (5 bases). CDR1 is SGHVS, CDR2 FNYEAQ, per germline. CDR3 length: 14 amino acids. V gave up 5 bases and J gave up 2 bases, with 13 bases separating them. CDR3 sequence (DNA): TGTGCCAGCAGCCCCAACAGGTTGACCTACGAGCAGTACTTC. It codes for CASSPNRLTYEQYF.

This clone was detected only once. The chain recombines TRBV2 with TRBJ2-4, with 7 bases aligning to TRBD1. Germline CDR1 and CDR2: SNHLY and FYNNEI. Losses at the gene ends were 0 bases for V and 2 bases for J; bases not matched to a gene: 10. The CDR3 covers 18 residues. The CDR3 DNA follows: TGTGCCAGCAGTGAAGCGCTGAGGGGGCGAATTCCCAAAAACATTCAGTACTTC. This encodes CASSEALRGRIPKNIQYF.

The chain recombines TRBV3-1 (or the pseudogene TRBV3-2) with TRBJ2-1; D possibly corresponds to TRBD1 (6 bases). This CDR3 region has 14 residues. CDR1 and CDR2 from the germline V gene are LGHDT and YNNKEL (reference sequence). V lost 4 bases to trimming and J lost 3 bases, with 10 bases between them. The CDR3 loop reads CASSPTGSYNEQFF. The CDR3 coding sequence is TGTGCCAGCAGCCCAACAGGGAGCTACAATGAGCAGTTCTTC.

The chain recombines TRBV29-1 with TRBJ1-2, with a weak D call TRBD1 (5 bases). V lost 5 bases and J 1 base, leaving 11 bases between the germline ends. Germline V gives CDR1 SQVTM, CDR2 ANQGSEA. There are 13 residues in the CDR3. CDR3: CSVRTGGNYGYTF. The CDR3 nucleotides are TGCAGCGTTAGGACGGGGGGTAACTATGGCTACACCTTC.

The chain links TRBV27 to TRBJ1-2; D is ambiguous. Germline CDR1 reads MNHEY; CDR2 reads SMNVEV (reference sequence). The CDR3 spans 13 residues. Trimming stripped 4 bases from V and 8 bases from J, with 14 bases between. The CDR3 sequence is CASSYRDGGGYTF. The CDR3, as DNA: TGTGCCAGCAGTTACCGAGACGGCGGCGGCTACACCTTC.

CDR3 region: CASSLDREGYTF. The CDR3 region has the DNA TGTGCCAGCAGCTTGGACAGGGAGGGCTACACCTTC. This chain connects TRBV5-5 to TRBJ1-2; TRBD1 is a possible D gene (6 bases). The CDR3 runs 12 residues. The germline CDR1 and CDR2 sequences are SGHKS and YYEKEE (reference sequence). Trimming cost V 0 bases and J 8 bases, with 8 bases left between them. The variable domain in full, with the rest retrieved from reference TRBV5-5 and TRBJ1-2, is DAGVTQSPTHLIKTRGQQVTLRCSPISGHKSVSWYQQVLGQGPQFIFQYYEKEERGRGNFPDRFSARQFPNYSSELNVNALLLGDSALYLCASSLDREGYTFGSGTRLTVV.

This chain uses TRBV29-1 with TRBJ1-2, with 11 bases identical to TRBD1. V was pared by 4 bases and J by 6 bases, with 1 base of the junction left unmatched. The CDR3 runs to 12 residues. Germline V gene lookup returns CDR1 SQVTM and CDR2 ANQGSEA. The CDR3 sequence is CSVVDRGHGYTF. In DNA, the CDR3 is TGCAGCGTTGTGGACAGGGGGCATGGCTACACCTTC.

The chain uses TRBV27 and TRBJ2-7; a possible D gene is TRBD2 (6 bases). The CDR3 is 14 residues long. Per germline, CDR1 MNHEY and CDR2 SMNVEV (reference sequence). V lost 10 bases and J lost 0, with 16 bases in between. CDR3 region: CATKAQGGSYEQYF. CDR3 nucleotide sequence: TGTGCCACCAAGGCTCAGGGAGGCTCCTACGAGCAGTACTTC.

The chain recombines TRBV7-2 with TRBJ2-5; 8 positions agree with TRBD2. Germline trimming cut 5 bases from V and 5 bases from J; bases unmatched to any gene: 10. Germline V gene sequence: CDR1 SGHTA, CDR2 FQGNSA. There are 15 residues in the CDR3. The CDR3 here is CASSAGGLVDETQYF. In DNA, the CDR3 is TGTGCCAGCAGCGCGGGGGGACTAGTGGACGAGACCCAGTACTTC.

The chain carries TRBV19 and TRBJ1-5; TRBD1 agrees at 7 bases. Trimming cost V 7 bases and J 0 bases; bases outside gene matches: 9. Germline V gives CDR1 LNHDA, CDR2 SQIVND (reference sequence). The CDR3 extends over 16 amino acids. For the CDR3, the DNA is TGTGCCAGTACCTGGGACAGCCTCTATAGCAATCAGCCCCAGCATTTT. It translates to CASTWDSLYSNQPQHF.

The rearrangement joins TRBV4-1 to TRBJ1-1; no clear D gene. V was cut by 1 base and J by 3 bases, with 12 bases left in between. Germline V gene lookup returns CDR1 MGHRA and CDR2 YSYEKL. The CDR3 is 15 amino acids. DNA of the CDR3: TGCGCCAGCAGCCAAGGTCCCACCCCGGACACTGAAGCTTTCTTT. Translating it yields CASSQGPTPDTEAFF.

The chain links TRBV7-9 to TRBJ1-2; TRBD1 matches 10 bases. CDR1 SEHNR and CDR2 FQNEAQ come from the germline V gene (reference sequence). This CDR3 has 14 residues. V shed 3 bases, J shed 3 bases, and the junction held 1 base outside the gene matches. The CDR3 DNA reads TGTGCCAGCAGCTTCGGACAGGGGGACTATGGCTACACCTTC. It codes for CASSFGQGDYGYTF.

This chain joins TRBV10-3 and TRBJ2-6; the D gene is possibly TRBD2 (5 bases). The germline CDR1 and CDR2 sequences are ENHRY and SYGVKD. V lost 4 bases and J lost 2, with 18 bases in between. This CDR3 comprises 18 residues. The chain's CDR3 is CAISAFPWAAAGANVLTF. CDR3 nucleotides: TGTGCCATCAGTGCGTTCCCCTGGGCAGCGGCTGGGGCCAACGTCCTGACTTTC.

CDR3 amino acids: CASSLTGGDSPLHF. The DNA for the CDR3 is TGCGCCAGCAGCTTAACAGGGGGAGATTCACCCCTCCACTTT. The chain is built from TRBV5-1 and TRBJ1-6, with 8 bases lining up with TRBD1. This CDR3 comprises 14 residues. The ends lost 2 bases at V and 8 bases at J; junction bases unmatched: 3. From germline, CDR1 is SGHRS and CDR2 YFSETQ.

The chain has TRBV7-2 and TRBJ1-2; tentative D call: TRBD1 (6 bases). From germline, CDR1 is SGHTA and CDR2 FQGNSA. The CDR3 contains 15 residues. The ends were cut back, 4 bases at V and 6 bases at J, with 18 bases in the middle. The CDR3 protein is CASSSRGGSGDGYTF. The CDR3 DNA reads as TGTGCCAGCAGCTCCAGGGGCGGCTCCGGGGATGGCTACACCTTC.

This rearrangement joins TRBV27 to TRBJ1-6; maybe TRBD1 (6 bases). In germline, CDR1 is MNHEY, CDR2 SMNVEV (reference sequence). The CDR3 sequence is 17 residues long. Trimming shortened V by 6 bases and J by 8 bases, and 23 bases separated the two germline ends. The CDR3 region is CASRTDTGILGDSPLHF. CDR3 nucleotides: TGTGCCAGCAGAACAGACACAGGGATCCTAGGGGATTCACCCCTCCACTTT.

The chain has TRBV6-2 or TRBV6-3 and TRBJ1-1, with 8 nucleotides matching TRBD1. The V gene's germline CDR1 is MNHEY and CDR2 SVGEGT. J was trimmed by 0 bases and V by 6 bases; bases with no gene match: 3. CDR3 length: 14 residues. The CDR3 loop is CASSWTGLNTEAFF. CDR3 DNA: TGTGCCAGCAGCTGGACAGGGCTGAACACTGAAGCTTTCTTT.

The chain combines TRBV15 with TRBJ1-6; no definite D call. Germline-derived CDR1 and CDR2 are LNHNV and YYDKDF (reference sequence). This CDR3 is built from 13 residues. With 0 bases removed from V and 8 bases from J, the gap between germline ends came to 5 bases. CDR3 bases: TGTGCCACCAGCAGAGAGAGGGATTCACCCCTCCACTTT. Translated, it gives CATSRERDSPLHF.

With regard to this clone: The same CDR3 arises from other DNA sequences in this sample as well. The V and J genes are TRBV9 and TRBJ2-3, with D perhaps TRBD1 (5 bases). V lost 2 bases to trimming and J lost 2 bases, with 9 bases between them. The CDR3 has 14 amino acids. Germline CDR1 is SGDLS and CDR2 is YYNGEE. CDR3 amino acids: CASSVGHATDTQYF. In nucleotides, the CDR3 is TGTGCCAGCAGCGTCGGACACGCCACAGATACGCAGTATTTT. The full variable domain, with the rest looked up from reference TRBV9 and TRBJ2-3, is DSGVTQTPKHLITATGQRVTLRCSPRSGDLSVYWYQQSLDQGLQFLIQYYNGEERAKGNILERFSAQQFPDLHSELNLSSLELGDSALYFCASSVGHATDTQYFGPGTRLTVL.

This clone has a single count. This chain joins TRBV9 and TRBJ2-5; no reliable D call. The V end was cut by 0 bases, the J end by 2 bases, with 5 bases between. Per germline, CDR1 SGDLS and CDR2 YYNGEE. This CDR3 is built from 13 residues. In nucleotides, the CDR3 is TGTGCCAGCAGCGTAGCCCCGCAAGAGACCCAGTACTTC. This gives the protein CASSVAPQETQYF.

V is TRBV9 and J is TRBJ2-5; 7 positions agree with TRBD2. The ends lost 3 bases at V and 5 bases at J; junction bases unmatched: 1. Germline V CDR1 and CDR2: SGDLS, YYNGEE. The CDR3 loop spans 12 amino acids. Here the CDR3 reads CASSGAGETQYF. In DNA form, the CDR3 reads TGTGCCAGCAGCGGAGCGGGGGAGACCCAGTACTTC.

The chain combines TRBV9 with TRBJ1-6, with D maybe TRBD1 (6 bases). V was trimmed by 0 bases and J by 6 bases, leaving 13 bases between them. The CDR3 has 16 amino acids. The germline CDR1 and CDR2 sequences are SGDLS and YYNGEE. The CDR3 here is CASSVGGGRGNSPLHF. The CDR3 nucleotides read TGTGCCAGCAGCGTAGGAGGGGGGAGGGGTAATTCACCCCTCCACTTT. The variable domain in full, completed from reference TRBV9 and TRBJ1-6, reads DSGVTQTPKHLITATGQRVTLRCSPRSGDLSVYWYQQSLDQGLQFLIQYYNGEERAKGNILERFSAQQFPDLHSELNLSSLELGDSALYFCASSVGGGRGNSPLHFGNGTRLTVT.

This sequence joins TRBV14 and TRBJ2-1; D unresolved. CDR1 is SGHDN, CDR2 FVKESK, per germline. There are 14 residues in the CDR3. Trimming cost V 1 base and J 6 bases, with 10 bases left between them. CDR3 region: CASSQALFPNEQFF. CDR3 nucleotide sequence: TGTGCCAGCAGCCAAGCCCTATTCCCCAATGAGCAGTTCTTC.

This clone showed up just once. J is TRBJ2-3 and V is TRBV13; 8 bases fit TRBD2. V dropped 3 bases and J dropped 3; count of bases not matched to a gene: 8. The germline V gene encodes CDR1 PRHDT and CDR2 FYEKMQ (reference sequence). CDR3 length: 16 amino acids. This chain's CDR3 is CASSLGAGDVTDTQYF. The CDR3 nucleotides are TGTGCCAGCAGCTTGGGAGCGGGGGACGTTACAGATACGCAGTATTTT.

The rearrangement links TRBV6-6 to TRBJ1-1; no clear D. Germline CDR1 is MNHNY and CDR2 is SVGAGI (reference sequence). This CDR3 is 13 amino acids long. Trimming stripped 5 bases from V and 4 bases from J, with 11 bases between. CDR3 amino acids: CASSRDGSTEAFF. The CDR3 region has the DNA TGTGCCAGCAGTAGAGATGGGAGCACTGAAGCTTTCTTT.

The V gene is TRBV12-5, the J gene TRBJ1-2, with D unclear. Trimming shortened V by 8 bases and J by 0 bases, and 7 bases separated the two germline ends. Germline lookup yields CDR1 LGHNT and CDR2 FRNRAP. The CDR3 spans 12 residues. The CDR3 DNA reads as TGTGCTAGTTCTGCAGCTAACTATGGCTACACCTTC. This sequence encodes CASSAANYGYTF.

Only a few counts were recorded for this clone. The rearrangement uses TRBV19 and TRBJ1-6, with a weak D call TRBD1 (5 bases). The CDR3 spans 15 residues. CDR1 and CDR2 (germline): LNHDA, SQIVND (reference sequence). Trimming took off 8 bases at V and 10 bases at J, with 21 bases between the two ends. In DNA, the CDR3 is TGTGCCAGTCAGGGAGGGGAGGACTTCAGGTCACCCCTCCACTTT. Its protein product is CASQGGEDFRSPLHF.

The chain carries TRBV7-9 and TRBJ2-1, with 11 positions matching TRBD2. After removal of 6 bases from V and 7 bases from J, the junction contained 14 bases not matched to a gene. CDR1 is SEHNR, CDR2 FQNEAQ, per germline (reference sequence). The CDR3 runs 17 residues. CDR3 nucleotide sequence: TGTGCCAGCAGTCCCAGGACTAGCGGGTGGGACGCGAATGAGCAGTTCTTC. It yields the protein CASSPRTSGWDANEQFF.